The source of this T cell receptor beta chain is a study of technical replicates of blood from a handful of donors. The CDR3 sequence is 14 residues long. Trimming cost V 5 bases and J 8 bases, with 15 bases left between them. The germline V gene has CDR1 MDHEN and CDR2 SYDVKM. TCRdb's table, derived via immunoSEQ multiplex PCR, lists solely in-frame clones and lacks some. The table lists more than 65,000 clones, nearly 97% of them singletons. The V gene is TRBV28, the J gene TRBJ1-4; possibly TRBD1 for D (5 bases). The clonotype comes from a human donor in good health. Sequencing was done on a sample of T cells isolated from PBMCs. CDR3 region: CASSTGLSWEKLFF. The CDR3 DNA follows: TGTGCCAGCAGTACAGGCCTAAGTTGGGAAAAACTGTTTTTT.